This entry lists 4 T cell receptor beta chains sequenced from one sample in a study of shared clonotypes between healthy human individuals. The table came from immunoSEQ multiplex PCR; TCRdb's copy has only in-frame clones and leaves some out. The sample lists a few million clones, more than 90% occurring once. Material for sequencing was naive CD4+ T cells sorted from blood. The sample's subset: CD45RA+ positively selected. The receptors stem from a man in his late teens or twenties in good health.

V is TRBV30 and J is TRBJ1-5; 9 nucleotides agree with TRBD1. The CDR3 covers 15 residues. CDR1 GTSNPN and CDR2 SVGIG come from the germline V gene (reference sequence). Trimming took 4 bases from V and 4 from J; bases not matched to a gene: 8. This CDR3 reads CAWNTGQGENQPQHF. CDR3 coding DNA: TGTGCCTGGAACACGGGACAGGGTGAAAATCAGCCCCAGCATTTT.

This CDR3 is CAVEREGLYEQFF. The CDR3 DNA reads TGTGCCGTGGAGCGGGAGGGCCTCTATGAGCAGTTCTTC. The chain combines TRBV10-3 with TRBJ2-1, with 10 bases fitting TRBD2. V trimming: 11 bases; J trimming: 8 bases; junction bases outside the gene matches: 9. This CDR3 spans 13 amino acids. CDR1 ENHRY and CDR2 SYGVKD come from the germline V gene.

The chain is built from TRBV10-3 and TRBJ1-1, with TRBD1 matching over 7 bases. Trimming removed 4 bases from V and 0 bases from J; junction bases left unmatched: 2. The CDR3 loop spans 14 amino acids. The germline CDR1 and CDR2 sequences are ENHRY and SYGVKD. DNA for the CDR3: TGTGCCATCAGTGCTCAGGGGGTGAACACTGAAGCTTTCTTT. Residues: CAISAQGVNTEAFF.

The chain uses TRBV11-2 and TRBJ1-1, with D maybe TRBD1 (5 bases). CDR3 size: 14 residues. Germline lookup yields CDR1 SGHAT and CDR2 FQNNGV. Trimming removed 3 bases at V and 1 base at J, with 9 bases between. The CDR3 DNA reads TGTGCCAGCAGCTTTGGGGCGGGGAACACTGAAGCTTTCTTT. This translates into CASSFGAGNTEAFF.